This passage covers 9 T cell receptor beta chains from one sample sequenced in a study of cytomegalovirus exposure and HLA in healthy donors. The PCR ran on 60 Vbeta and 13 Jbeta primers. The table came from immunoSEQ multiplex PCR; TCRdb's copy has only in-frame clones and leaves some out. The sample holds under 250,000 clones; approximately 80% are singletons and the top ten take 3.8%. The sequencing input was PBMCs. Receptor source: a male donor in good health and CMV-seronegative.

The CDR3 protein is CASSPEGQGVKNIQYF. As DNA, the CDR3 is TGCGCCAGCAGCCCGGAGGGTCAGGGCGTCAAAAACATTCAGTACTTC. The chain is built from TRBV5-1 and TRBJ2-4; tentatively, D is TRBD2 (6 bases). The CDR3 has 16 residues. V was shortened by 4 bases and J by 3 bases, with 17 bases between the two germline ends. Germline CDR1 and CDR2: SGHRS and YFSETQ.

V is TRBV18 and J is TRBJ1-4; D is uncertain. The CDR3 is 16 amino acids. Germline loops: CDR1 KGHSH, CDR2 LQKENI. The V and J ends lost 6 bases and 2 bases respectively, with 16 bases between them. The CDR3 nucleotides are TGTGCCAGCTCTCCGGGGAGGAGAGGCACTAATGAAAAACTGTTTTTT. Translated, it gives CASSPGRRGTNEKLFF.

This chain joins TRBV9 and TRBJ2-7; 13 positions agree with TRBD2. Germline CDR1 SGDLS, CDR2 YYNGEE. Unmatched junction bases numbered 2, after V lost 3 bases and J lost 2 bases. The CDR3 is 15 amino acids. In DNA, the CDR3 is TGTGCCAGCAGCGCGGGACTAGCGGGGACCTACGAGCAGTACTTC. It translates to CASSAGLAGTYEQYF.

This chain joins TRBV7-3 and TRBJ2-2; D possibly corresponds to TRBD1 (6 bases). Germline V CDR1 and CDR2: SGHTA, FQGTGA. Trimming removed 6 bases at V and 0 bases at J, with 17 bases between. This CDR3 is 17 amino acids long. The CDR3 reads CASSKIGGHSNTGELFF. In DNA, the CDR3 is TGTGCCAGCAGTAAGATAGGGGGACACTCGAACACCGGGGAGCTGTTTTTT.

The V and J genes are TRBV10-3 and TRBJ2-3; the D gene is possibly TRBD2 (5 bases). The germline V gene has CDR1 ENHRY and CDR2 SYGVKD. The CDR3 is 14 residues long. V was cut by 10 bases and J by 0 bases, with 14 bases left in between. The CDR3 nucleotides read TGTGCCACACGGGGTGACCCTAGCACAGATACGCAGTATTTT. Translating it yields CATRGDPSTDTQYF.

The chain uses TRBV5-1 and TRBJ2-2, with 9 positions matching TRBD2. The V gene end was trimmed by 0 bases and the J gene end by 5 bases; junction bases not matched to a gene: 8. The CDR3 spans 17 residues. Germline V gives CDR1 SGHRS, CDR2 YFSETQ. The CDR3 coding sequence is TGCGCCAGCAGCTTGGGGAGCGGGAGGCCCGGGACCGGGGAGCTGTTTTTT. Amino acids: CASSLGSGRPGTGELFF.

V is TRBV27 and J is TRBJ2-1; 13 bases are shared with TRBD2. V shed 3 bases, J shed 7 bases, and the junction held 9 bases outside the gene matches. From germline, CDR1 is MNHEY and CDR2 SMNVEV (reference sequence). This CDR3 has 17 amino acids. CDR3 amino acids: CASSLRRGLAGVNEQFF. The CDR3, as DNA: TGTGCCAGCAGTTTGCGCCGTGGACTAGCGGGAGTAAATGAGCAGTTCTTC.

In nucleotides, the CDR3 is TGTGCCAGCAGTTACGGGCAGTACACTGAAGCTTTCTTT. Its translation: CASSYGQYTEAFF. The gene calls are TRBV6-5 and TRBJ1-1; D is ambiguous. From germline, CDR1 is MNHEY and CDR2 SVGAGI. The CDR3 is made up of 13 amino acids. V was clipped by 2 bases and J by 3 bases, with 7 bases between them.

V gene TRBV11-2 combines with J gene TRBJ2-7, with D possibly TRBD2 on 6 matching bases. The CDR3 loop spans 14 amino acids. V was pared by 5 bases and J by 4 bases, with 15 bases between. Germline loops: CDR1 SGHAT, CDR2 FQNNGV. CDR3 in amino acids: CASSPSGLPYEQYF. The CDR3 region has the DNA TGTGCCAGCAGCCCCTCGGGACTTCCATACGAGCAGTACTTC.